This T cell receptor (beta chain) was sequenced in a study of CD8+ T cells in alopecia areata. At the level of the study: Tofacitinib administration to treated patients was oral, at 5 to 10 mg twice daily. Tofacitinib treatment spanned 6 to 18 months, with 6 months off drug afterward.

Treatment here: oral pan-JAK inhibitor, 5-10 mg twice daily. Peripheral blood and lesional scalp punch biopsies were taken from alopecia areata patients. A FACSAria was used to sort CD4+ and CD8+ T cells. These cells came from PBMCs. RNA extraction was followed by reverse transcription into cDNA, which acted as the sequencing template. Some clones are missing from TCRdb's copy, which holds only in-frame ones; the method was immunoSEQ multiplex PCR. The table has 100,000 to 150,000 clones, over 60% seen once; the top ten hold around 5.7%. This CDR3 has 17 residues. V was cut by 3 bases and J by 0 bases, with 15 bases left in between. The germline V gene encodes CDR1 MNHEY and CDR2 SMNVEV (reference sequence).

The chain carries TRBV27 and TRBJ1-5, with TRBD1 as a possible D gene (5 bases). Source: CD4+ T cells sorted from blood, taken at week 4, from a patient treated with tofacitinib. The TCR was taken from a human donor with alopecia areata. CDR3 DNA: TGTGCCAGCAGTTTCCAGGGTGGGTATGGTAGCAATCAGCCCCAGCATTTT. Its protein product is CASSFQGGYGSNQPQHF.